Below, one T cell receptor (beta chain) is given with its context. The antigen remains unidentified. As the sequencing template, cDNA was produced by extracting RNA and reverse transcribing it. Only in-frame clones appear in the TCRdb table, and some are missing; sequencing was by immunoSEQ multiplex PCR. The sample contains around 150,000 clones, roughly two thirds of which appear only once. The CDR3 spans 13 residues. Trimming cost V 0 bases and J 11 bases, with 14 bases left between them. Germline loops: CDR1 SGDLS, CDR2 YYNGEE. The sample's treatment: oral pan-JAK inhibitor, 5-10 mg twice daily. This sample is drawn from a study of CD8+ T cells in alopecia areata. Study summary: It was oral tofacitinib, at 5 to 10 mg twice daily, that treated patients received. Dosing spanned 6 to 18 months on tofacitinib, then 6 months off drug. Study-wide findings and caveats: For lesional scalp, especially alopecia totalis/universalis, clonality was higher than in normal scalp.

The clonotype comes from a human donor with alopecia areata. This sample comprised CD4+ T cells sorted from blood, obtained at week 4, from a patient treated with tofacitinib. The rearrangement uses TRBV9 and TRBJ1-1; D is unresolved. This chain's CDR3 is CASSVDPTGEAFF. CDR3 DNA sequence: TGTGCCAGCAGCGTAGACCCCACGGGCGAGGCTTTCTTT.